Shown below are 18 T cell receptor beta chains from a single sample sequenced in a study of T cell changes during pregnancy in multiple sclerosis. Method: immunoSEQ multiplex PCR; TCRdb's copy keeps in-frame clones and lacks some. This table has approximately 37,000 clones, around nine tenths appearing once. Sequenced material: CD4+ T cells from peripheral blood mononuclear cells, taken before pregnancy. These TCRs come from a female donor with multiple sclerosis, enrolled in a pregnancy study.

V is TRBV28 and J is TRBJ2-7, with 8 positions matching TRBD2. Germline V lookup: CDR1 MDHEN, CDR2 SYDVKM. J gave up 3 bases and V 6 bases, and 4 bases lay outside the gene matches. CDR3 length equals 13 residues. CDR3 in DNA: TGTGCCAGCAGGAAGCGGGGGAACTACGAGCAGTACTTC. Amino acids: CASRKRGNYEQYF.

Points on this clone: The junction shows a germline mismatch at one end, possibly a read error. The rearrangement links TRBV9 to TRBJ1-3; D might be TRBD1 (5 bases). The CDR3 runs 15 residues. Per the germline V gene, CDR1 is SGDLS and CDR2 is YYNGEE. DNA of the CDR3: TGTACCAGCAGCGTAGAGTTCCAGGGCGGAAACACCATATATTTT. The encoded protein is CTSSVEFQGGNTIYF.

The rearrangement joins TRBV7-5 to TRBJ2-1; TRBD2 is the table's D call, not checked against the DNA. TRBV7-5 is noted as a pseudogene. The CDR3 loop spans 16 amino acids. The CDR3 DNA reads as TGTGCCAGAAGCTTAGAGGGAGTATGGTCCTACAATGAGCAGTTCTTC. Amino acids: CARSLEGVWSYNEQFF.

The chain recombines TRBV5-1 with TRBJ1-4; 10 bases agree with TRBD1. Germline CDR1 is SGHRS and CDR2 is YFSETQ. The V segment lost 7 bases and the J segment 4 bases; nucleotides outside the gene matches: 1. This CDR3 spans 13 amino acids. CDR3 loop: CASRDRGNEKLFF. The CDR3 bases are TGCGCCAGCCGGGACAGGGGTAATGAAAAACTGTTTTTT.

The rearrangement links TRBV6-1 to TRBJ2-2, with TRBD2 as a possible D gene (6 bases). The V gene's germline CDR1 is MNHNS and CDR2 SASEGT. The CDR3 is made up of 15 amino acids. V lost 4 bases, J lost 7 bases, and 16 bases lay in between. This CDR3 reads CASSGAGSGNGELFF. CDR3 sequence (DNA): TGTGCCAGCAGTGGAGCCGGGAGTGGGAACGGGGAGCTGTTTTTT.

J is TRBJ2-7 and V is TRBV7-2, with TRBD2 matching 13 bases. Trimming took 4 bases from V and 6 from J; bases not matched to a gene: 15. CDR1 and CDR2 from the germline V gene are SGHTA and FQGNSA. This CDR3 has 18 residues. The CDR3 is CASSSRSTSGRKLGEQYF. Written as DNA, the CDR3 is TGTGCCAGCAGCTCCCGCTCGACTAGCGGGAGGAAACTTGGCGAGCAGTACTTC.

The rearrangement links TRBV30 to TRBJ1-3, with unresolved D. The V gene's germline CDR1 is GTSNPN and CDR2 SVGIG (reference sequence). Trimming cost V 2 bases and J 4 bases, with 12 bases left between them. The CDR3 length is 14 residues. The CDR3 reads CAWSRGTSGNTIYF. The CDR3 DNA reads as TGTGCCTGGAGTCGCGGTACTTCGGGAAACACCATATATTTT.

This sequence joins TRBV7-2 and TRBJ2-6, with 8 bases lining up with TRBD1. The germline gives CDR1 SGHTA, CDR2 FQGNSA. The J segment lost 2 bases and the V segment lost 8 bases, leaving 8 bases of the junction unmatched. This CDR3 has 16 residues. CDR3 loop: CASLDRVLAGANVLTF. Written as DNA, the CDR3 is TGTGCCAGCCTGGACAGGGTTCTGGCTGGGGCCAACGTCCTGACTTTC.

V usage is TRBV7-2 and J usage is TRBJ1-1; D is undetermined. The CDR3 consists of 15 residues. Germline CDR1 SGHTA, CDR2 FQGNSA. Trimming took off 3 bases at V and 5 bases at J, with 16 bases between the two ends. The CDR3 spells CASSFKTLGGTEAFF. Here the CDR3 DNA reads TGTGCCAGCAGCTTTAAGACCTTGGGAGGTACTGAAGCTTTCTTT.

The V gene is TRBV14, the J gene TRBJ2-1, with 8 bases matching TRBD2. The CDR3 covers 17 residues. Per the germline V gene, CDR1 is SGHDN and CDR2 is FVKESK. V shed 1 base, J shed 4 bases, and the junction held 9 bases outside the gene matches. In nucleotides, the CDR3 is TGTGCCAGCAGCCAAGGTCCAAGCGGGAGCTCTTACAATGAGCAGTTCTTC. It is translated as CASSQGPSGSSYNEQFF. The full variable domain, rest sourced from reference TRBV14 and TRBJ2-1, is EAGVTQFPSHSVIEKGQTVTLRCDPISGHDNLYWYRRVMGKEIKFLLHFVKESKQDESGMPNNRFLAERTGGTYSTLKVQPAELEDSGVYFCASSQGPSGSSYNEQFFGPGTRLTVL.

The chain recombines TRBV6-1 with TRBJ2-1, with 12 bases fitting TRBD2. Germline CDR1 reads MNHNS; CDR2 reads SASEGT. The CDR3 runs to 15 residues. Trimming removed 7 bases from V and 7 bases from J; junction bases left unmatched: 8. CDR3 protein: CASTLAGGPLNEQFF. The CDR3 nucleotides are TGTGCCAGCACTCTAGCGGGAGGGCCTTTGAATGAGCAGTTCTTC.

The rearrangement joins TRBV6-1 to TRBJ2-3; weak D call: TRBD2 (6 bases). Germline V gene data show CDR1 as MNHNS and CDR2 as SASEGT. Deletions cut 3 bases from V and 3 bases from J, with 13 bases between. This CDR3 is 15 amino acids long. CDR3 bases: TGTGCCAGCAGTGATATCCTAGCGACAACAGATACGCAGTATTTT. It codes for CASSDILATTDTQYF.

The genes are TRBV6-5 and TRBJ2-3, with 8 nucleotides matching TRBD1. Germline V gene sequence: CDR1 MNHEY, CDR2 SVGAGI. After removal of 1 base from V and 3 bases from J, the junction contained 3 bases not matched to a gene. CDR3 length equals 15 residues. The CDR3 sequence: CASSYYGQGTDTQYF. CDR3 in DNA: TGTGCCAGCAGTTACTACGGACAGGGAACAGATACGCAGTATTTT.

The chain has TRBV7-6 and TRBJ2-2; D remains unclear. Trimming cost V 2 bases and J 5 bases, with 12 bases left between them. The CDR3 contains 15 residues. Germline V gene data show CDR1 as SGHVS and CDR2 as FNYEAQ. The CDR3 DNA reads TGTGCCAGCAGCTTAACCAGCGACCCTACCGGGGAGCTGTTTTTT. It specifies CASSLTSDPTGELFF.

The CDR3: CASSLGGVETQYF. DNA for the CDR3: TGCGCCAGCAGCTTAGGAGGTGTCGAGACCCAGTACTTC. The J gene is TRBJ2-5, the V gene TRBV5-1; weak D call: TRBD2 (5 bases). Germline CDR1 and CDR2: SGHRS and YFSETQ. The ends were cut back, 2 bases at V and 5 bases at J, with 10 bases in the middle. This CDR3 region has 13 residues.

The chain recombines TRBV6-1 with TRBJ1-5, with D maybe TRBD1 (6 bases). The V end was cut by 4 bases, the J end by 0 bases, with 16 bases between. CDR3 length: 17 amino acids. Per the germline V gene, CDR1 is MNHNS and CDR2 is SASEGT. The CDR3 spells CASSALTGQYSNQPQHF. CDR3 DNA sequence: TGTGCCAGCAGTGCCCTTACCGGACAGTATAGCAATCAGCCCCAGCATTTT.

The V and J genes are TRBV4-1 and TRBJ2-5, with TRBD2 matching 11 bases. CDR3 length equals 14 residues. V lost 3 bases to trimming and J lost 5 bases; unmatched junction nucleotides: 2. Germline assignment: CDR1 MGHRA and CDR2 YSYEKL. The CDR3: CASSQSSGRETQYF. The CDR3 DNA sequence: TGCGCCAGCAGCCAGTCTAGCGGGAGGGAGACCCAGTACTTC.

CDR3 nucleotides: TGCGCCAGCAGCCGTGGACTAGCCCCTGAGCAGTTCTTC. Encoded protein: CASSRGLAPEQFF. This chain joins TRBV5-1 and TRBJ2-1; TRBD2 matches at 8 bases. Germline CDR1 and CDR2: SGHRS and YFSETQ. V lost 4 bases and J lost 9; bases outside the gene matches: 6. The CDR3 length is 13 residues.